The 14 T cell receptor beta chains listed next were all sequenced from one sample in a study of T cell responses to AZD1222 COVID-19 vaccine. Generated by immunoSEQ multiplex PCR, the TCRdb table keeps only in-frame clones and is missing some. The table records around 200,000 clones, around 88% of them present only once. The starting material was peripheral blood, obtained on day 0 of AZD1222 vaccination. The receptor source for this set is an adult in good health.

The V call is TRBV19, the J call TRBJ1-5; 12 bases are shared with TRBD1. Trimming took 8 bases from V and 7 from J; bases not matched to a gene: 9. CDR1 and CDR2 from the germline V gene are LNHDA and SQIVND (reference sequence). The CDR3 runs 15 residues. Here the CDR3 DNA reads TGTGCCAGTGCCTTGGGACAGGGGGCCGTCCAGCCCCAGCATTTT. This translates into CASALGQGAVQPQHF.

This clone occurred a few times. The V gene is TRBV9, the J gene TRBJ2-6; 7 nucleotides match TRBD2. This CDR3 comprises 18 residues. The V segment lost 4 bases and the J segment 0 bases; nucleotides outside the gene matches: 10. Germline V CDR1 and CDR2: SGDLS, YYNGEE. The DNA for the CDR3 is TGTGCCAGCAGCTTCCCAAGCGGGGAGAGCTCTGGGGCCAACGTCCTGACTTTC. Its translation is CASSFPSGESSGANVLTF. The full variable domain, rest sourced from reference TRBV9 and TRBJ2-6, is DSGVTQTPKHLITATGQRVTLRCSPRSGDLSVYWYQQSLDQGLQFLIQYYNGEERAKGNILERFSAQQFPDLHSELNLSSLELGDSALYFCASSFPSGESSGANVLTFGAGSRLTVL.

This chain connects TRBV7-2 to TRBJ2-7; 10 bases align to TRBD2. The V gene's germline CDR1 is SGHTA and CDR2 FQGNSA. The CDR3 is 15 residues long. V trimming: 7 bases; J trimming: 0 bases; junction bases outside the gene matches: 6. The CDR3 region has the DNA TGTGCCAGCACCCAGCGGGGGGGGTACTCCTACGAGCAGTACTTC. Protein: CASTQRGGYSYEQYF.

V usage is TRBV30 and J usage is TRBJ1-6; D is uncertain. Germline CDR1 reads GTSNPN; CDR2 reads SVGIG (reference sequence). CDR3 length: 14 amino acids. The V end lost 4 bases, the J end lost 7 bases, and 14 bases lay between the germline ends. CDR3 in DNA: TGTGCCTGGATACCGGGAGCAGCCAATTCACCCCTCCACTTT. Translated: CAWIPGAANSPLHF.

The rearrangement links TRBV5-3 to TRBJ2-5; either TRBD1 or TRBD2 may fit D (6 bases each). TRBV5-3 is flagged as an ORF with uncertain function. V was trimmed by 4 bases and J by 1 base, leaving 20 bases between them. The CDR3 covers 17 residues. The CDR3 nucleotides read TGTGCCAGAAGCCTCATTCAACGGGGGCCGCCCCAAGAGACCCAGTACTTC. This gives the protein CARSLIQRGPPQETQYF.

This sequence joins TRBV4-2 and TRBJ1-5; no clear D gene. The germline V gene encodes CDR1 LGHNA and CDR2 YNFKEQ. The CDR3 length is 15 residues. V was clipped by 0 bases and J by 6 bases, with 12 bases between them. CDR3 bases: TGTGCCAGCAGCCAAGAAGGAAGTGGTGCTCAGCCCCAGCATTTT. Its translation is CASSQEGSGAQPQHF.

This chain connects TRBV30 to TRBJ1-5, with 7 bases identical to TRBD1. Germline CDR1 GTSNPN, CDR2 SVGIG (reference sequence). The CDR3 spans 14 residues. V gave up 2 bases and J gave up 9 bases; unmatched junction bases: 10. DNA of the CDR3: TGTGCCTGGAGTACTATACAGGGGAAGGGGCCCCAGCATTTT. Encoded protein: CAWSTIQGKGPQHF. The complete variable domain, with remaining parts taken from reference TRBV30 and TRBJ1-5, reads SQTIHQWPATLVQPVGSPLSLECTVEGTSNPNLYWYRQAAGRGLQLLFYSVGIGQISSEVPQNLSASRPQDRQFILSSKKLLLSDSGFYLCAWSTIQGKGPQHFGDGTRLSIL.

The V gene is TRBV9, the J gene TRBJ1-3, with D perhaps TRBD1 (5 bases). The CDR3 has 18 amino acids. Trimming pared 4 bases from V and 0 bases from J, leaving 20 bases between. CDR1 is SGDLS and CDR2 is YYNGEE in the germline V gene. CDR3 coding DNA: TGTGCCAGCAGCCCCAGAAGGGGTCAGGGCTACTCTGGAAACACCATATATTTT. It is translated as CASSPRRGQGYSGNTIYF.

J is TRBJ2-7 and V is TRBV4-2; tentative D call: TRBD1 (5 bases). Germline assignment: CDR1 LGHNA and CDR2 YNFKEQ. The V and J ends lost 0 bases and 2 bases respectively, with 11 bases between them. The CDR3 covers 15 residues. The CDR3 loop is CASSQDVQGPYEQYF. As DNA, the CDR3 is TGTGCCAGCAGCCAAGATGTCCAGGGCCCCTACGAGCAGTACTTC.

CDR3 DNA: TGTGCCAGCAGCGTAGCGGGAGGGTCCTACAATGAGCAGTTCTTC. Translation gives CASSVAGGSYNEQFF. V is TRBV9 and J is TRBJ2-1; the match to TRBD2 covers 8 bases. CDR3 length equals 15 residues. Trimming at V came to 0 bases and at J to 1 base, leaving 0 bases not matched to a gene. CDR1 and CDR2 (germline): SGDLS, YYNGEE.

The chain has TRBV5-1 and TRBJ2-1; tentative D call: TRBD2 (5 bases). The CDR3 has 16 amino acids. With 2 bases removed from V and 5 bases from J, the gap between germline ends came to 17 bases. Per germline, CDR1 SGHRS and CDR2 YFSETQ. CDR3 sequence (DNA): TGCGCCAGCAGCTTATTACCCCTAGCAACGAACAATGAGCAGTTCTTC. It yields the protein CASSLLPLATNNEQFF.

V usage is TRBV5-5 and J usage is TRBJ1-6, with D perhaps TRBD1 (6 bases). V was clipped by 0 bases and J by 5 bases, with 12 bases between them. Germline CDR1 and CDR2: SGHKS and YYEKEE (reference sequence). This CDR3 is 16 amino acids long. The CDR3 here is CASSLGTTGNNSPLHF. The CDR3 region has the DNA TGTGCCAGCAGCTTGGGGACGACAGGAAATAATTCACCCCTCCACTTT.

The chain employs TRBV30 and TRBJ2-7; D is perhaps TRBD1 (7 bases). CDR1 and CDR2 from the germline V gene are GTSNPN and SVGIG (reference sequence). The CDR3 is made up of 13 amino acids. The V end was cut by 0 bases, the J end by 6 bases, with 12 bases between. CDR3 sequence: CAWSVSQGGEQYF. In DNA, the CDR3 is TGTGCCTGGAGTGTCTCGCAGGGGGGCGAGCAGTACTTC.

This chain uses TRBV6-2 or TRBV6-3 with TRBJ1-6; possible D gene TRBD1, 5 bases. The ends were cut back, 2 bases at V and 14 bases at J, with 10 bases in the middle. The CDR3 has 12 amino acids. Germline V lookup: CDR1 MNHEY, CDR2 SVGEGT. CDR3 coding DNA: TGTGCCAGCAGTTACCAGGGTTTCTCCCTCCACTTT. It encodes CASSYQGFSLHF.